This section outlines one T cell receptor (beta chain) sequence together with its context. Its target is not known. This sample is drawn from a study of OX40 agonist ivuxolimab in advanced cancers. Study at large: Partial responses were achieved by three patients: one hepatocellular carcinoma, two cutaneous melanoma.

This CDR3 comprises 13 residues. Germline values: CDR1 MNHEY, CDR2 SVGAGI. The germline V and J ends were trimmed by 6 bases and 7 bases, with 12 bases remaining between them. Study results and caveats: Some patients without response likewise showed low normalized clonal expansion.

Patients were excluded for autoimmune disease history or systemic immunosuppression. Sequencing was performed with immunoSEQ multiplex PCR; in TCRdb, only in-frame clones are kept and a portion is missing. The sample carries some 67,000 clones, roughly 84% recorded once. V usage is TRBV6-5 and J usage is TRBJ1-4; D is uncertain. The specimen comprised CD4+ or CD8+ T cells sorted from blood, sampled in a trial of the OX40 agonist ivuxolimab. This TCR was recovered from an adult with an advanced solid tumor such as melanoma, head and neck, liver or kidney cancer. In DNA, the CDR3 is TGTGCCAGCAGGATTCCGGGGTCTGAAAAACTGTTTTTT. It specifies CASRIPGSEKLFF.